The 8 T cell receptor beta chains reported below all come from one sample, sequenced in a study of technical replicates of blood from several donors. TCRdb keeps only in-frame clones here, not all; method: immunoSEQ multiplex PCR. Of approximately 75,000 clones listed, 92% are singletons. Sequencing was done on a sample of T cells isolated from PBMCs. These receptors originate from a human donor in good health.

In this sample, this clone turned up once. The V call is TRBV27, the J call TRBJ2-5, with 14 bases lining up with TRBD2. This CDR3 spans 16 amino acids. The V and J ends lost 4 bases and 1 base, in that order; junction bases with no gene match: 2. Per the germline V gene, CDR1 is MNHEY and CDR2 is SMNVEV (reference sequence). CDR3 loop: CASSSGLAGVQETQYF. The CDR3 nucleotides read TGTGCCAGCAGTTCGGGACTAGCGGGGGTCCAAGAGACCCAGTACTTC.

The chain has TRBV7-9 and TRBJ2-3; 13 positions agree with TRBD2. Germline assignment: CDR1 SEHNR and CDR2 FQNEAQ (reference sequence). J gave up 3 bases and V 5 bases, and 5 bases lay outside the gene matches. CDR3 length: 16 residues. CDR3 DNA sequence: TGTGCCAGCAGCCCCTCGGGACTAGCGGGAACAGATACGCAGTATTTT. Its translation: CASSPSGLAGTDTQYF.

The rearrangement joins TRBV10-2 to TRBJ2-7; 8 bases map to TRBD2. Germline V gene lookup returns CDR1 WSHSY and CDR2 SAAADI. The CDR3 has 14 residues. The V gene end was trimmed by 3 bases and the J gene end by 4 bases; junction bases not matched to a gene: 5. The CDR3 spells CASSEAGATYEQYF. The CDR3 DNA follows: TGCGCCAGCAGTGAAGCGGGAGCTACTTACGAGCAGTACTTC.

This clone appeared a single time. This chain links TRBV29-1 with TRBJ2-3, with D possibly being TRBD2 (6 bases). The CDR3 is 11 residues long. Trimming left V 7 bases short and J 4 bases short, with 9 bases between. Germline V gene sequence: CDR1 SQVTM, CDR2 ANQGSEA. The chain's CDR3 is CSAREADTQYF. In DNA, the CDR3 is TGCAGCGCCAGGGAGGCAGATACGCAGTATTTT.

This clone came up a few times. The rearrangement joins TRBV27 to TRBJ2-2; a possible D gene is TRBD1 (5 bases). Trimming cost V 2 bases and J 4 bases, with 11 bases left between them. Germline CDR1 MNHEY, CDR2 SMNVEV (reference sequence). This CDR3 is built from 15 residues. CDR3 residues: CASSLQATGTGELFF. Written as DNA, the CDR3 is TGTGCCAGCAGTTTACAGGCAACAGGCACCGGGGAGCTGTTTTTT.

The chain carries TRBV10-1 and TRBJ1-5; tentatively, D is TRBD1 (6 bases). Germline lookup yields CDR1 WNHNN and CDR2 SYGVQD (reference sequence). The length of the CDR3 is 13 residues. V was shortened by 8 bases and J by 7 bases, with 15 bases between the two germline ends. Here the CDR3 reads CASSAGAGQPQHF. As DNA, the CDR3 is TGCGCCAGCTCTGCGGGGGCAGGGCAGCCCCAGCATTTT.

The chain uses TRBV5-1 and TRBJ2-3; D remains unclear. V lost 0 bases to trimming and J lost 5 bases, with 4 bases between them. This CDR3 is 12 amino acids long. Per germline, CDR1 SGHRS and CDR2 YFSETQ. CDR3 region: CASSLVIDTQYF. Here the CDR3 DNA reads TGCGCCAGCAGCTTGGTTATAGATACGCAGTATTTT.

The J gene is TRBJ2-5, the V gene TRBV5-5, with a possible D match to TRBD1 (6 bases). This CDR3 is 16 amino acids long. V shed 0 bases and J shed 5 bases, with 17 bases lying between them. Germline V gives CDR1 SGHKS, CDR2 YYEKEE (reference sequence). In nucleotides, the CDR3 is TGTGCCAGCAGCTTGGCCGGGACAAATCATGCGGAGACCCAGTACTTC. Protein: CASSLAGTNHAETQYF.